These 17 T cell receptor beta chains were all obtained from the same sample, sequenced in a study of blood T cell repertoires in COVID-19. Some clones are missing from TCRdb's copy, which holds only in-frame ones; the method was immunoSEQ multiplex PCR. The sample yields about 63,000 clones, roughly 76% seen once. Specimen: peripheral blood. All receptors come from a woman older than 75 with acute or convalescent COVID-19.

The rearrangement links TRBV6-4 to TRBJ1-2; 12 bases line up with TRBD1. The CDR3 totals 18 residues. V trimming: 0 bases; J trimming: 8 bases; junction bases outside the gene matches: 13. Germline CDR1 MRHNA, CDR2 SNTAGT. The CDR3 reads CASSDSMPGTGGLKGYTF. The CDR3 bases are TGTGCCAGCAGTGACTCGATGCCTGGGACAGGGGGCTTGAAGGGCTACACCTTC.

This chain connects TRBV10-2 to TRBJ2-7, with D maybe TRBD2 (6 bases). This CDR3 comprises 14 residues. Trimming took 0 bases from V and 2 from J, leaving 8 bases between them. Germline values: CDR1 WSHSY, CDR2 SAAADI. The CDR3 here is CASSESRLAYEQYF. The CDR3 DNA follows: TGCGCCAGCAGTGAGTCTAGACTAGCCTACGAGCAGTACTTC.

The chain uses TRBV6-5 and TRBJ1-5, with D possibly TRBD1 on 6 matching bases. V was trimmed by 6 bases and J by 6 bases, leaving 12 bases between them. Germline values: CDR1 MNHEY, CDR2 SVGAGI. The CDR3 runs to 13 residues. The CDR3 loop is CASSAQGFQPQHF. DNA of the CDR3: TGTGCCAGCAGCGCACAGGGCTTTCAGCCCCAGCATTTT.

The chain links TRBV6-5 to TRBJ1-4, with D perhaps TRBD1 (6 bases). Trimming took off 6 bases at V and 5 bases at J, with 16 bases between the two ends. This CDR3 has 15 residues. CDR1 and CDR2 (germline): MNHEY, SVGAGI. The CDR3 loop reads CASRGGAGVNEKLFF. In nucleotides, the CDR3 is TGTGCCAGCAGAGGTGGGGCAGGGGTAAATGAAAAACTGTTTTTT.

This chain uses TRBV5-8 with TRBJ2-5, with 7 bases identical to TRBD2. V shed 4 bases, J shed 5 bases, and the junction held 14 bases outside the gene matches. This CDR3 is 16 amino acids long. Germline lookup yields CDR1 SGHTS and CDR2 YDEGEE. In DNA, the CDR3 is TGTGCCAGCAGCCCTTCCGGGACTACCTTCGGGGAGACCCAGTACTTC. Amino acid sequence: CASSPSGTTFGETQYF.

This chain connects TRBV21-1 to TRBJ1-5; the table assigns TRBD1, which was not confirmed against the DNA. TRBV21-1 is tagged as a pseudogene. CDR3 length: 18 amino acids. The CDR3 DNA reads as TGTGCCAGCAGCCCCCGGGACAGGGGTCCGGATAGCAATCAGCCCCAGCATTTT. This gives the protein CASSPRDRGPDSNQPQHF.

This clone has just a few counts. The gene calls are TRBV2 and TRBJ2-3, with 10 bases that match TRBD2. The CDR3 is 13 amino acids. Germline CDR1 is SNHLY and CDR2 is FYNNEI. V gave up 6 bases and J gave up 9 bases; unmatched junction bases: 6. The CDR3 DNA follows: TGTGCCAGCAGAGGGACTAGCGTAGAAACGCAGTATTTT. Protein sequence: CASRGTSVETQYF. Complete variable domain (other parts from reference TRBV2 and TRBJ2-3): EPEVTQTPSHQVTQMGQEVILRCVPISNHLYFYWYRQILGQKVEFLVSFYNNEISEKSEIFDDQFSVERPDGSNFTLKIRSTKLEDSAMYFCASRGTSVETQYFGPGTRLTVL.

This chain connects TRBV28 to TRBJ1-5, with D perhaps matching TRBD1 (5 bases). Germline V gene lookup returns CDR1 MDHEN and CDR2 SYDVKM. This CDR3 region has 13 residues. V dropped 6 bases and J dropped 4 bases, with 10 bases sitting between them. CDR3 amino acids: CASRSSGNQPQHF. Here the CDR3 DNA reads TGTGCCAGCAGATCTTCAGGGAATCAGCCCCAGCATTTT. The full variable domain, in which reference TRBV28 and TRBJ1-5 provide the parts outside the CDR3, is DVKVTQSSRYLVKRTGEKVFLECVQDMDHENMFWYRQDPGLGLRLIYFSYDVKMKEKGDIPEGYSVSREKKERFSLILESASTNQTSMYLCASRSSGNQPQHFGDGTRLSIL.

The J gene is TRBJ1-5, the V gene TRBV29-1, with 7 bases that match TRBD1. V shed 4 bases, J shed 0 bases, and the junction held 3 bases outside the gene matches. The length of the CDR3 is 14 residues. Germline V gene data show CDR1 as SQVTM and CDR2 as ANQGSEA. Here the CDR3 reads CSVGAGGSNQPQHF. DNA for the CDR3: TGCAGCGTTGGGGCAGGGGGTAGCAATCAGCCCCAGCATTTT.

This chain links TRBV5-1 with TRBJ2-3; 7 bases map to TRBD2. Germline CDR1 is SGHRS and CDR2 is YFSETQ. The CDR3 is 14 residues long. V shed 9 bases and J 4 bases; nucleotides not matched to a gene: 11. CDR3: CATKRDPEADTQYF. DNA for the CDR3: TGCGCCACCAAGCGGGACCCAGAGGCAGATACGCAGTATTTT.

This chain's CDR3 is CASSLIQGTGEAFF. DNA for the CDR3: TGTGCCAGCAGTTTAATACAGGGGACAGGAGAAGCTTTCTTT. This sequence joins TRBV28 and TRBJ1-1; TRBD1 aligns across 8 bases. Germline CDR1 MDHEN, CDR2 SYDVKM. V lost 2 bases and J lost 8; bases outside the gene matches: 7. The length of the CDR3 is 14 residues.

The chain carries TRBV5-1 and TRBJ2-5; 11 nucleotides match TRBD2. Germline trimming cut 2 bases from V and 1 base from J; bases unmatched to any gene: 4. The CDR3 is 16 amino acids. CDR1 is SGHRS, CDR2 YFSETQ, per germline. The CDR3 nucleotides are TGCGCCAGCAGCTTACCTGGGACTAGCGGCCAAGAGACCCAGTACTTC. The encoded protein is CASSLPGTSGQETQYF.

This clone was recorded a few times. The chain recombines TRBV19 with TRBJ2-1, with a weak D call TRBD1 (6 bases). Trimming took 4 bases from V and 4 from J, leaving 14 bases between them. Germline V gene data show CDR1 as LNHDA and CDR2 as SQIVND (reference sequence). The CDR3 totals 15 residues. This CDR3 is CASSSRQEIYNEQFF. Here the CDR3 DNA reads TGTGCCAGTAGTAGCCGACAGGAGATTTACAATGAGCAGTTCTTC.

Written as DNA, the CDR3 is TGTGCCAGCAGTTCGGGGGGAAATCAGCCCCAGCATTTT. Translating gives CASSSGGNQPQHF. This chain joins TRBV2 and TRBJ1-5; TRBD1 is a possible D gene (5 bases). Trimming left V 5 bases short and J 4 bases short, with 9 bases between. In germline, CDR1 is SNHLY, CDR2 FYNNEI. The CDR3 has 13 amino acids.

CDR3 in amino acids: CASSLGQQETQYF. The CDR3 DNA reads as TGTGCCAGCTCACTGGGACAGCAAGAGACCCAGTACTTC. The V call is TRBV18, the J call TRBJ2-5, with 7 positions matching TRBD1. The CDR3 loop spans 13 amino acids. CDR1 is KGHSH, CDR2 LQKENI, per germline. J lost 2 bases, V lost 4 bases, and 1 base had no gene match.

This clone has more than one count but fewer than ten. DNA of the CDR3: TGCGCCAGCAGCTTGGTTGAGAGCTCCTACAATGAGCAGTTCTTC. The encoded protein is CASSLVESSYNEQFF. This chain links TRBV5-1 with TRBJ2-1; D not resolved. Germline values: CDR1 SGHRS, CDR2 YFSETQ. There are 15 residues in the CDR3. V lost 0 bases, J lost 0 bases, and 7 bases lay in between.

This chain uses TRBV27 with TRBJ2-7, with TRBD2 matching over 13 bases. V lost 4 bases, J lost 5 bases, and 8 bases stayed unmatched. Germline CDR1 MNHEY, CDR2 SMNVEV (reference sequence). The CDR3 is 16 amino acids. The CDR3 reads CASSSRWTSGSNEQYF. The DNA for the CDR3 is TGTGCCAGCAGTTCCCGGTGGACTAGCGGGAGCAACGAGCAGTACTTC.